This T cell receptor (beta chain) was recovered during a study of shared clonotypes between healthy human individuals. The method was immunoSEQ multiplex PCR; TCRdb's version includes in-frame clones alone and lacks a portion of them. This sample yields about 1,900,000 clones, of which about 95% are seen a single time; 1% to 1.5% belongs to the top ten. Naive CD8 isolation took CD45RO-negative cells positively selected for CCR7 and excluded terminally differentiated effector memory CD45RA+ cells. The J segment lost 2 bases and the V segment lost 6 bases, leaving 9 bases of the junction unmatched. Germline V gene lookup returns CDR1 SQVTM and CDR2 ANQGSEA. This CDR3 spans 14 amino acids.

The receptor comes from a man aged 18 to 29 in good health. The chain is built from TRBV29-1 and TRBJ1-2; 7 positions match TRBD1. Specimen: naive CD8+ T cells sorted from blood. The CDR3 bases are TGCAGCGTGGACGAGACAGGGCTCAACTATGGCTACACCTTC. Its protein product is CSVDETGLNYGYTF.